A selection of T cell receptor beta chains follows, all from one sample in a study of blood T cell repertoires in COVID-19. Only in-frame clones appear in the TCRdb table, and some are missing; sequencing was by immunoSEQ multiplex PCR. The repertoire holds about 64,000 clones, with over 75% as singletons. What was sequenced was peripheral blood. These receptors were collected from a man aged 45 to 65 with active COVID-19. CDR3s include the opening cysteine and the closing phenylalanine or tryptophan. D genes are given only for firm matches. Clone size is stated in some rows and not others, as once, few, many or a class when expanded.

CDR3nt: TGTGCCAGTGGGGACAGGGCTGGCTTAGATACGCAGTATTTT
CDR3aa: CASGDRAGLDTQYF
abundance: -
d_gene: TRBD1
j_gene: TRBJ2-3
v_gene: TRBV19

CDR3nt: TGCGCCAGCAGACAGGTTTTAACTAATGAAAAACTGTTTTTT
CDR3aa: CASRQVLTNEKLFF
abundance: -
d_gene: -
j_gene: TRBJ1-4
v_gene: TRBV5-1

CDR3nt: TGTGCCAGCAGCCAATATCAGGGCTACGAGCAGTACTTC
CDR3aa: CASSQYQGYEQYF
abundance: few
d_gene: -
j_gene: TRBJ2-7
v_gene: TRBV3-1/TRBV3-2

CDR3nt: TGTGCCTGGACTATGGGACAGGGAAATGAAAAACTGTTTTTT
CDR3aa: CAWTMGQGNEKLFF
abundance: -
d_gene: TRBD1
j_gene: TRBJ1-4
v_gene: TRBV30

CDR3nt: TGTGCCAGCAGTGAAGAGCCAGGTTGGTCGGAGACCCAGTACTTC
CDR3aa: CASSEEPGWSETQYF
abundance: -
d_gene: -
j_gene: TRBJ2-5
v_gene: TRBV6-1

CDR3nt: TGTGCCAGCAGGAAAGACAGGGGATGGGAAAAACTGTTTTTT
CDR3aa: CASRKDRGWEKLFF
abundance: once
d_gene: TRBD1
j_gene: TRBJ1-4
v_gene: TRBV6-6

CDR3nt: TGTGCCAGTAAAACAGCCCTTTATAGCAATCAGCCCCAGCATTTT
CDR3aa: CASKTALYSNQPQHF
abundance: few
d_gene: -
j_gene: TRBJ1-5
v_gene: TRBV19

CDR3nt: TGTGCCAGCAGTTTTCGGGTGGGTTTCAGGGGCTTTAGGATGGACAACACTGAAGCTTTCTTT
CDR3aa: CASSFRVGFRGFRMDNTEAFF
abundance: -
d_gene: -
j_gene: TRBJ1-1
v_gene: TRBV27

CDR3nt: TGTGCCAGCAGCCAAGATCCGGGTGACACCGGGGAGCTGTTTTTT
CDR3aa: CASSQDPGDTGELFF
abundance: once
d_gene: -
j_gene: TRBJ2-2
v_gene: TRBV3-1/TRBV3-2

CDR3nt: TGCGCCAGCAGCTTGAGGTCAGGGGGCGTGAACACTGAAGCTTTCTTT
CDR3aa: CASSLRSGGVNTEAFF
abundance: -
d_gene: TRBD1
j_gene: TRBJ1-1
v_gene: TRBV5-1

CDR3nt: TGTGCCACCAGTGATGGGGACAGGGCGGGCATTCAGTACTTC
CDR3aa: CATSDGDRAGIQYF
abundance: -
d_gene: TRBD1
j_gene: TRBJ2-4
v_gene: TRBV24-1

CDR3nt: TGTGCCAGCAGCCCCGGGGGGTCCTATAATTCACCCCTCCACTTT
CDR3aa: CASSPGGSYNSPLHF
abundance: -
d_gene: -
j_gene: TRBJ1-6
v_gene: TRBV5-4

CDR3nt: TGTGCCACCTTCATCGGGAACTATGGCTACACCTTC
CDR3aa: CATFIGNYGYTF
abundance: -
d_gene: -
j_gene: TRBJ1-2
v_gene: TRBV12-3/TRBV12-4

CDR3nt: TGTGCCAGCATTCTACAGGGGTATAGCAATCAGCCCCAGCATTTT
CDR3aa: CASILQGYSNQPQHF
abundance: once
d_gene: TRBD1
j_gene: TRBJ1-5
v_gene: TRBV6-5

CDR3nt: TGTGCCAGCAGCCTAGTGGGAGCAGATACGCAGTATTTT
CDR3aa: CASSLVGADTQYF
abundance: -
d_gene: -
j_gene: TRBJ2-3
v_gene: TRBV11-2

CDR3nt: TGTGCCAGCAGTGGAAAGCGGGAGACCAATGAGCAGTTCTTC
CDR3aa: CASSGKRETNEQFF
abundance: -
d_gene: TRBD2
j_gene: TRBJ2-1
v_gene: TRBV2

CDR3nt: TGCAGCGTTGAATTTTCAGCGTCCGGTAACACTGAAGCTTTCTTT
CDR3aa: CSVEFSASGNTEAFF
abundance: -
d_gene: -
j_gene: TRBJ1-1
v_gene: TRBV29-1

CDR3nt: TGTGCCAGCAGTTCTGAGACAGGGCAGCATTTT
CDR3aa: CASSSETGQHF
abundance: -
d_gene: TRBD1
j_gene: TRBJ1-5
v_gene: TRBV28

CDR3nt: TGTGCCAGCAGCACCGGGACAGAATACAATGAGCAGTTCTTC
CDR3aa: CASSTGTEYNEQFF
abundance: -
d_gene: TRBD1
j_gene: TRBJ2-1
v_gene: TRBV11-1

CDR3nt: TGTGCCAGCTCACCGTCCAGCGGGGATACTAGCACAGATACGCAGTATTTT
CDR3aa: CASSPSSGDTSTDTQYF
abundance: -
d_gene: TRBD2
j_gene: TRBJ2-3
v_gene: TRBV18

CDR3nt: TGTGCCAGCAGCGATTCTACAGGGAGCGGCTACACCTTC
CDR3aa: CASSDSTGSGYTF
abundance: -
d_gene: -
j_gene: TRBJ1-2
v_gene: TRBV5-5

CDR3nt: TGTGCCAGTAGCATCCCCAGCGGGGGTGGGATGATGCAAGAGACCCAGTACTTC
CDR3aa: CASSIPSGGGMMQETQYF
abundance: -
d_gene: TRBD2
j_gene: TRBJ2-5
v_gene: TRBV19

CDR3nt: TGTGCCAGCAGCTTACAGCGGGGGAACACAGATACGCAGTATTTT
CDR3aa: CASSLQRGNTDTQYF
abundance: -
d_gene: TRBD2
j_gene: TRBJ2-3
v_gene: TRBV7-8

CDR3nt: TGTGCCAGCATTGTCGGTCCCGAGGCCACAGATACGCAGTATTTT
CDR3aa: CASIVGPEATDTQYF
abundance: -
d_gene: -
j_gene: TRBJ2-3
v_gene: TRBV7-2

CDR3nt: TGTGCCAGTCGCCCAGGGGACAGGGGAAACAATCAGCCCCAGCATTTT
CDR3aa: CASRPGDRGNNQPQHF
abundance: few
d_gene: TRBD1
j_gene: TRBJ1-5
v_gene: TRBV19

CDR3nt: TGTGCCAGCGGCCGGACACTCCGTAATGAAAAACTGTTTTTT
CDR3aa: CASGRTLRNEKLFF
abundance: -
d_gene: -
j_gene: TRBJ1-4
v_gene: TRBV6-5

CDR3nt: TGTGCCAGCAGCCGGCAGGGGCTGGGGAACACTGAAGCTTTCTTT
CDR3aa: CASSRQGLGNTEAFF
abundance: -
d_gene: -
j_gene: TRBJ1-1
v_gene: TRBV14

CDR3nt: TGTGCCAGCAGTAAAGGACAGTACACTGAAGCTTTCTTT
CDR3aa: CASSKGQYTEAFF
abundance: -
d_gene: -
j_gene: TRBJ1-1
v_gene: TRBV11-2

CDR3nt: TGTGCCAGCAGGTGGCTTCCGAACACTGAAGCTTTCTTT
CDR3aa: CASRWLPNTEAFF
abundance: -
d_gene: -
j_gene: TRBJ1-1
v_gene: TRBV27

CDR3nt: TGTGCCAGCACCAGGACTGGTGGAAACACCATATATTTT
CDR3aa: CASTRTGGNTIYF
abundance: -
d_gene: -
j_gene: TRBJ1-3
v_gene: TRBV11-2